Sequencing of this TCR beta chain was carried out in a study of early T cells in non-severe SARS-CoV-2 infection. Study outcomes and limitations: Missing private and CD4 specificities, VDJdb matching favored anti-spike CD8 responses.

The CDR3 is made up of 13 amino acids. Germline assignment: CDR1 SGHDT and CDR2 YYEEEE. Deletions cut 0 bases from V and 5 bases from J, with 8 bases between. Attached unique molecular identifiers marked individual cDNA molecules. Each CDR3 protein gets one entry after TCRdb re-called the 5' RACE reads with MiXCR. The profile shows about 77,000 distinct CDR3 sequences, roughly a sixth of them singletons. Concerning this clonotype: The antigen remains undetermined.

Sequences were obtained from whole blood. This sequence originates from an adult who was a healthcare worker with PCR-confirmed SARS-CoV-2 infection or an uninfected control (not recorded which). The chain employs TRBV5-6 and TRBJ1-1; D unresolved. The CDR3 DNA follows: TGTGCCAGCAGCTTGGGCAGAGAAACTGAAGCTTTCTTT. Residues: CASSLGRETEAFF.